Listed below are T cell receptor beta chains from one sample, sequenced in a study of T cell responses to AZD1222 COVID-19 vaccine. Sequencing used immunoSEQ multiplex PCR; TCRdb keeps in-frame clones, though not all of them. The sample carries about 140,000 clones, over 90% recorded once. The sequences come from peripheral blood, collected on day 0 of MenACWY control vaccination. These TCRs come from an adult in good health. The CDR3 runs from the conserved cysteine through the conserved F or W. The D gene is left open where the match is weak.

v_gene	d_gene	j_gene	CDR3aa
TRBV5-4	TRBD1	TRBJ2-1	CASSWGDRGNEQFF
TRBV19	-	TRBJ2-3	CASSTPGHAWGTDTQYF
TRBV21-1	-	TRBJ2-7	CASRHSSGQGSYEQYF
TRBV5-3	-	TRBJ2-5	CARSSTTGSRGETQYF
TRBV4-2	-	TRBJ1-5	CASSPPGIQPQHF
TRBV2	-	TRBJ1-5	CASRGGDQPQHF
TRBV4-3	-	TRBJ2-7	CASSQDRVLGWQYF
TRBV9	TRBD1	TRBJ1-6	CASSVAGGKNSPLHF
TRBV7-3	TRBD2	TRBJ2-1	CASSLQAGGLNEQFF
TRBV7-6	-	TRBJ2-1	CASSLVGGPSSYNEQFF
TRBV5-1	TRBD2	TRBJ2-5	CASSSWTSGGHQETQYF
TRBV2	-	TRBJ1-4	CASFQRRISTNEKLFF
TRBV6-5	-	TRBJ1-4	CASSYERVSNEKLFF